Detailed here is one T cell receptor (beta chain). Its antigen is unknown. From the RACE reads, TCRdb called clonotypes with MiXCR, one entry per CDR3 protein. Of 100,000 or so distinct CDR3 sequences in the sample, roughly 9.6% were seen once. These data belong to a study of human T cells and chemical hapten exposure. The study, taken as a whole, reports: PT1 expanded TCR numbers rose with patch test score.

The time point is: patch test 2, 6 weeks after DPC sensitization. The treatment: therapeutic diphenylcyclopropenone sensitization with weekly scalp DPC. Germline V gene sequence: CDR1 SGHTA, CDR2 FQGNSA. This CDR3 is 14 amino acids long. Trimming took 5 bases from V and 3 from J, leaving 12 bases between them. Sequencing was performed on whole blood, taken in connection with sensitization to the hapten diphenylcyclopropenone (DPC). This clonotype originated in a middle-aged man with alopecia areata. Some clones in this sample may be carry-over from other donors' samples. V is TRBV7-2 and J is TRBJ2-3; tentatively, D is TRBD1 (5 bases). Here the CDR3 DNA reads TGTGCCAGCAGCACAGGCGCGAGAACAGATACGCAGTATTTT. Encoded protein: CASSTGARTDTQYF.